This T cell receptor (beta chain) derives from a study of early T cells in non-severe SARS-CoV-2 infection. About the research overall: Chains stayed unpaired after sequencing of bulk RNA from unsorted whole blood.

The study, taken as a whole, reports: VDJdb matching, biased toward anti-spike CD8 responses, missed private and CD4 specificities.

Individual cDNA molecules carried attached unique molecular identifiers. TCRdb recomputed calls from the 5' RACE reads with MiXCR, one row per CDR3 protein. The repertoire holds around 39,000 distinct CDR3 sequences, roughly 5.7% seen once, with approximately 5.7% in the top ten. Germline V lookup: CDR1 WSHSY, CDR2 SAAADI. Deletions cut 2 bases from V and 3 bases from J, with 4 bases between. The CDR3 length is 13 residues. With respect to this clonotype: What it recognizes is unknown.

The TCR sequence derives from an adult who was a healthcare worker with PCR-confirmed SARS-CoV-2 infection or an uninfected control (not recorded which). This chain uses TRBV10-2 with TRBJ2-2; D not certain. The starting material was whole blood, obtained at baseline. This chain's CDR3 is CASSEPDTGELFF. The CDR3, as DNA: TGCGCCAGCAGTGAGCCAGACACCGGGGAGCTGTTTTTT.